The 32 T cell receptor beta chains below were found in one sample sequenced in a study of T-cell reconstitution after alpha-beta-depleted transplantation in children. Unique molecular identifiers were incorporated during preparation of the TCRbeta library. Via MiXCR, TCRdb re-called the PCR reads, giving one row per CDR3 protein. The sample shows some 500,000 distinct CDR3 sequences, 18% of them seen only once. Material: PBMCs from the stem cell graft donor, obtained from the stem cell graft. Source of these receptors: a human donor who donated a stem cell graft to a child with acute lymphoblastic leukemia.

This clonotype was observed once. The DNA of the CDR3 is TGTGCCAGCAGCTTAGGGATGCTAGCGGGAGATGAGCAGTTCTTC. Its protein product is CASSLGMLAGDEQFF. The chain employs TRBV7-9 and TRBJ2-1; 10 nucleotides align to TRBD2. J lost 8 bases, V lost 1 base, and 5 bases had no gene match. Per the germline V gene, CDR1 is SEHNR and CDR2 is FQNEAQ (reference sequence). The CDR3 is 15 residues long.

Points on this clonotype: At one of its ends the junction is not consistent with the germline gene, which may arise from a read error. This chain uses TRBV3-1 with TRBJ2-1; 7 bases fit TRBD2. The germline gives CDR1 LGHDT, CDR2 YNNKEL (reference sequence). This CDR3 has 15 amino acids. Here the CDR3 reads CASSFLGGGSGEEFF. The CDR3 DNA is TGTGCCAGCAGCTTCTTGGGGGGGGGATCTGGTGAGGAGTTCTTC.

This clonotype was detected a few times. The chain combines TRBV6-5 with TRBJ1-1; D gene ambiguous. The CDR3 covers 11 residues. V was shortened by 10 bases and J by 11 bases, with 17 bases between the two germline ends. The germline V gene has CDR1 MNHEY and CDR2 SVGAGI. The CDR3 DNA is TGTGCCACCGGTATGGGCATCGCGGCTTTCTTT. It encodes CATGMGIAAFF.

V usage is TRBV5-1 and J usage is TRBJ2-1; 10 bases match TRBD2. V was pared by 3 bases and J by 2 bases, with 11 bases of the junction left unmatched. Per germline, CDR1 SGHRS and CDR2 YFSETQ. The length of the CDR3 is 18 residues. Here the CDR3 reads CASSWASGSPTPYNEQFF. CDR3 DNA: TGCGCCAGCAGCTGGGCTAGCGGGAGTCCTACCCCCTACAATGAGCAGTTCTTC.

The V and J genes are TRBV20-1 and TRBJ2-1, with 7 nucleotides matching TRBD2. CDR1 is DFQATT, CDR2 SNEGSKA, per germline (reference sequence). J lost 4 bases, V lost 0 bases, and 12 bases had no gene match. The CDR3 spans 17 residues. CDR3: CSAREVRERRFYNEQFF. The CDR3, as DNA: TGCAGTGCTAGAGAGGTGCGGGAGAGGAGGTTTTACAATGAGCAGTTCTTC.

The chain is built from TRBV5-1 and TRBJ2-3; D not resolved. This CDR3 contains 15 residues. CDR1 is SGHRS, CDR2 YFSETQ, per germline. Trimming removed 3 bases from V and 0 bases from J, with 11 bases in between. CDR3 protein: CASSYGRISTDTQYF. DNA for the CDR3: TGCGCCAGCAGCTATGGACGCATTAGCACAGATACGCAGTATTTT.

As DNA, the CDR3 is TGCAGTGCCTCAATTGGGGACAGGGGTAGCCACGAGCAGTACTTC. Its translation: CSASIGDRGSHEQYF. J is TRBJ2-7 and V is TRBV20-1, with 10 positions matching TRBD1. CDR1 and CDR2 from the germline V gene are DFQATT and SNEGSKA (reference sequence). Losses at the gene ends were 6 bases for V and 5 bases for J; bases not matched to a gene: 13. The CDR3 runs to 15 residues.

This chain joins TRBV5-1 and TRBJ2-3; D not certain. CDR1 SGHRS and CDR2 YFSETQ come from the germline V gene. The CDR3 is 17 amino acids. Trimming removed 3 bases at V and 2 bases at J, with 19 bases between. CDR3 residues: CASSSLGLLQYTDTQYF. DNA for the CDR3: TGCGCCAGCAGCTCTTTGGGCTTGCTCCAATACACAGATACGCAGTATTTT. Combining the CDR3 with reference TRBV5-1 and TRBJ2-3 gives the whole variable domain KAGVTQTPRYLIKTRGQQVTLSCSPISGHRSVSWYQQTPGQGLQFLFEYFSETQRNKGNFPGRFSGRQFSNSRSEMNVSTLELGDSALYLCASSSLGLLQYTDTQYFGPGTRLTVL.

This chain connects TRBV5-1 to TRBJ1-4; D is undetermined. Per germline, CDR1 SGHRS and CDR2 YFSETQ. The V gene lost 0 bases and the J gene lost 5 bases, with 11 bases spanning the gap. The CDR3 spans 15 residues. For the CDR3, the DNA is TGCGCCAGCAGCTTGGCACCGGGAGTGAATGAAAAACTGTTTTTT. Translating it yields CASSLAPGVNEKLFF.

This clonotype was seen more than once but under ten times. The rearrangement uses TRBV6-1 and TRBJ2-7; no clear D. This CDR3 is built from 11 residues. Trimming removed 6 bases at V and 3 bases at J, with 6 bases between. Germline V CDR1 and CDR2: MNHNS, SASEGT. In nucleotides, the CDR3 is TGTGCCAGCAGCTTCATCTACGAGCAGTACTTC. Its translation: CASSFIYEQYF.

The chain has TRBV29-1 and TRBJ1-1; no firm D call. Trimming removed 4 bases from V and 0 bases from J, with 3 bases in between. CDR3 size: 11 residues. CDR1 SQVTM and CDR2 ANQGSEA come from the germline V gene. The CDR3 sequence is CSVGMNTEAFF. The CDR3 DNA reads as TGCAGCGTTGGGATGAACACTGAAGCTTTCTTT.

This sequence joins TRBV30 and TRBJ2-4; 15 bases fit TRBD2. The junction had 5 bases not matched to a gene; V was cut back by 6 bases and J by 8 bases. This CDR3 has 14 residues. The germline V gene encodes CDR1 GTSNPN and CDR2 SVGIG (reference sequence). CDR3 in amino acids: CACSGTSGRYIQYF. CDR3 in DNA: TGTGCCTGTTCCGGGACTAGCGGGAGGTACATTCAGTACTTC.

CDR3 DNA sequence: TGTGCCAGCTCATCAATTACCCCAGGGGCAGATACGCAGTATTTT. Its translation: CASSSITPGADTQYF. This rearrangement joins TRBV18 to TRBJ2-3; D may be TRBD1 (6 bases). Germline assignment: CDR1 KGHSH and CDR2 LQKENI. Trimming took off 5 bases at V and 4 bases at J, with 16 bases between the two ends. This CDR3 is 15 amino acids long. The full variable domain, rest sourced from reference TRBV18 and TRBJ2-3, is NAGVMQNPRHLVRRRGQEARLRCSPMKGHSHVYWYRQLPEEGLKFMVYLQKENIIDESGMPKERFSAEFPKEGPSILRIQQVVRGDSAAYFCASSSITPGADTQYFGPGTRLTVL.

CDR3: CASSIGTSGPESSYNEQFF. Here the CDR3 DNA reads TGTGCCAGCAGCATCGGGACTAGCGGACCCGAAAGCTCCTACAATGAGCAGTTCTTC. The V gene is TRBV27, the J gene TRBJ2-1; 11 bases align to TRBD2. The CDR3 runs 19 residues. From germline, CDR1 is MNHEY and CDR2 SMNVEV (reference sequence). Trimming at V came to 6 bases and at J to 0 bases, leaving 13 bases not matched to a gene.

The chain combines TRBV3-1 with TRBJ2-1; tentatively, D is TRBD1 or TRBD2 (5 bases each). CDR3 size: 16 residues. Trimming took off 1 base at V and 2 bases at J, with 12 bases between the two ends. Germline V lookup: CDR1 LGHDT, CDR2 YNNKEL (reference sequence). CDR3: CASSQGRQGPYNEQFF. DNA for the CDR3: TGTGCCAGCAGCCAAGGGAGGCAGGGCCCCTACAATGAGCAGTTCTTC.

This sequence joins TRBV29-1 and TRBJ2-7; 7 nucleotides line up with TRBD2. The CDR3 consists of 12 residues. J gave up 3 bases and V 6 bases, and 5 bases lay outside the gene matches. The germline gives CDR1 SQVTM, CDR2 ANQGSEA. The CDR3 sequence: CSVPGLGYEQYF. The CDR3, as DNA: TGCAGCGTGCCCGGACTAGGCTACGAGCAGTACTTC.

The chain combines TRBV25-1 with TRBJ2-7; TRBD1 aligns across 11 bases. The CDR3 length is 16 residues. V gave up 6 bases and J gave up 4 bases; unmatched junction bases: 11. CDR1 is MGHDK, CDR2 SYGVNS, per germline. CDR3 DNA sequence: TGTGCCAGCAGAGGAATATTCGGGACAGGGGGGTACGAGCAGTACTTC. Amino acids: CASRGIFGTGGYEQYF.

This clonotype was seen only a few times. The CDR3 reads CASSSSLGEQFF. The DNA of the CDR3 is TGTGCCAGCAGTTCAAGTTTGGGTGAGCAGTTCTTC. The chain uses TRBV27 and TRBJ2-1; D is undetermined. The CDR3 sequence is 12 residues long. Germline V gives CDR1 MNHEY, CDR2 SMNVEV (reference sequence). Trimming pared 4 bases from V and 9 bases from J, leaving 10 bases between.

The table lists this clonotype with a few counts. The genes are TRBV11-2 and TRBJ2-1, with 7 bases fitting TRBD2. V trimming: 4 bases; J trimming: 6 bases; junction bases outside the gene matches: 15. The CDR3 consists of 17 residues. Germline lookup yields CDR1 SGHAT and CDR2 FQNNGV. This CDR3 reads CASSSISWSGVGNEQFF. In DNA, the CDR3 is TGTGCCAGCAGCTCGATATCTTGGAGCGGGGTCGGCAATGAGCAGTTCTTC.

This clonotype was seen more than once but under ten times. Written as DNA, the CDR3 is TGTGCCAGCAGCTTGGAGGTGGTACCTGTCACCGGGGAGCTGTTTTTT. It specifies CASSLEVVPVTGELFF. The gene calls are TRBV5-6 and TRBJ2-2, with unresolved D. This CDR3 is 16 amino acids long. The V and J ends lost 0 bases and 4 bases respectively, with 13 bases between them. Germline CDR1 is SGHDT and CDR2 is YYEEEE.

This clonotype was seen more than once but under ten times. The chain joins TRBV5-5 to TRBJ2-2; TRBD1 agrees at 10 bases. This CDR3 has 17 residues. Germline CDR1 is SGHKS and CDR2 is YYEKEE (reference sequence). Trimming took 4 bases from V and 6 from J; bases not matched to a gene: 12. CDR3 coding DNA: TGTGCCAGCAGCGCCCGCCCGGGACAGGGGTTCCCCGGGGAGCTGTTTTTT. It specifies CASSARPGQGFPGELFF.

This chain joins TRBV7-3 and TRBJ2-5, with TRBD2 identical over 7 bases. The junction had 7 bases not matched to a gene; V was cut back by 4 bases and J by 5 bases. The CDR3 is 14 residues long. The germline gives CDR1 SGHTA, CDR2 FQGTGA. The CDR3 DNA is TGTGCCAGCAGCTCTCTGTTGGGGGGGGAGACCCAGTACTTC. Amino acids: CASSSLLGGETQYF. Combining the CDR3 with reference TRBV7-3 and TRBJ2-5 gives the whole variable domain GAGVSQTPSNKVTEKGKYVELRCDPISGHTALYWYRQSLGQGPEFLIYFQGTGAADDSGLPNDRFFAVRPEGSVSTLKIQRTERGDSAVYLCASSSLLGGETQYFGPGTRLLVL.

The chain employs TRBV29-1 and TRBJ2-7; D gene unclear. The V gene lost 4 bases and the J gene lost 1 base, with 11 bases spanning the gap. The CDR3 consists of 13 residues. Germline assignment: CDR1 SQVTM and CDR2 ANQGSEA. The CDR3 DNA sequence: TGCAGCGTTGTACCGGTTCCTTCCTACGAGCAGTACTTC. It encodes CSVVPVPSYEQYF.

A few counts support this clonotype. This rearrangement joins TRBV4-1 to TRBJ2-3; 7 nucleotides line up with TRBD2. V dropped 3 bases and J dropped 0; count of bases not matched to a gene: 6. The germline V gene has CDR1 MGHRA and CDR2 YSYEKL. The CDR3 is made up of 16 amino acids. CDR3 loop: CASSHLGRESTDTQYF. For the CDR3, the DNA is TGCGCCAGCAGCCACCTGGGGAGGGAGAGCACAGATACGCAGTATTTT.

The gene calls are TRBV29-1 and TRBJ1-1, with D unclear. This CDR3 has 10 amino acids. Trimming left V 7 bases short and J 6 bases short, with 9 bases between. CDR1 is SQVTM, CDR2 ANQGSEA, per germline. The CDR3 DNA is TGCAGCGCCCACAATGCTGAAGCTTTCTTT. Translating it yields CSAHNAEAFF.

V is TRBV12-5 and J is TRBJ2-1, with 7 bases fitting TRBD1. Germline-derived CDR1 and CDR2 are LGHNT and FRNRAP. The CDR3 is 15 residues long. V dropped 3 bases and J dropped 1; count of bases not matched to a gene: 3. In DNA, the CDR3 is TGTGCTAGTGGTTTAATGGACAGGTCCTACAATGAGCAGTTCTTC. Its translation: CASGLMDRSYNEQFF.

This clonotype came up many times. This sequence joins TRBV15 and TRBJ1-5, with a possible D match to TRBD1 (5 bases). V lost 5 bases, J lost 4 bases, and 12 bases lay in between. Per germline, CDR1 LNHNV and CDR2 YYDKDF (reference sequence). The CDR3 covers 14 residues. The CDR3 nucleotides are TGTGCCACCAGCGGGCTGACAGTTAATCAGCCCCAGCATTTT. This translates into CATSGLTVNQPQHF.

This clonotype was observed a few times. The V gene is TRBV6-5, the J gene TRBJ2-1; perhaps TRBD2 as D (5 bases). V was cut by 0 bases and J by 0 bases, with 12 bases left in between. The CDR3 runs 17 residues. In germline, CDR1 is MNHEY, CDR2 SVGAGI. CDR3 loop: CASSYSSGLHSYNEQFF. Written as DNA, the CDR3 is TGTGCCAGCAGTTACTCTTCCGGACTCCACTCCTACAATGAGCAGTTCTTC.

This clonotype turned up a few times. The chain carries TRBV2 and TRBJ2-2; D remains unclear. The CDR3 is made up of 15 amino acids. Germline loops: CDR1 SNHLY, CDR2 FYNNEI. Between the trimmed V and J ends, which lost 7 bases and 1 base, there was a span of 13 bases. The CDR3 DNA follows: TGTGCCAGCACCCGCGGATCCGGGAACACCGGGGAGCTGTTTTTT. Its protein product is CASTRGSGNTGELFF. Full variable domain (rest looked up from reference TRBV2 and TRBJ2-2): EPEVTQTPSHQVTQMGQEVILRCVPISNHLYFYWYRQILGQKVEFLVSFYNNEISEKSEIFDDQFSVERPDGSNFTLKIRSTKLEDSAMYFCASTRGSGNTGELFFGEGSRLTVL.

This clonotype showed up just a few times. The chain uses TRBV7-9 and TRBJ1-1, with D maybe TRBD1 (6 bases). CDR1 and CDR2 (germline): SEHNR, FQNEAQ (reference sequence). V was clipped by 3 bases and J by 2 bases, with 16 bases between them. The CDR3 totals 16 residues. The CDR3 sequence is CASSFSVIQGNTEAFF. The CDR3 nucleotides read TGTGCCAGCAGCTTTTCGGTCATACAGGGCAACACTGAAGCTTTCTTT.

This clonotype was recorded a few times. The chain has TRBV29-1 and TRBJ2-6; 7 bases are shared with TRBD1. This CDR3 has 15 amino acids. Trimming took 6 bases from V and 1 from J; bases not matched to a gene: 6. The germline V gene encodes CDR1 SQVTM and CDR2 ANQGSEA. In DNA, the CDR3 is TGCAGCGTCCCCGACAGGGATTCTGGGGCCAACGTCCTGACTTTC. It is translated as CSVPDRDSGANVLTF.

Many counts were recorded for this clonotype. The chain employs TRBV29-1 and TRBJ2-1, with 10 positions matching TRBD1. Per germline, CDR1 SQVTM and CDR2 ANQGSEA. The V segment lost 7 bases and the J segment 5 bases; nucleotides outside the gene matches: 2. The CDR3 length is 12 residues. CDR3 nucleotides: TGCAGCGGGGGGACAGGGGACAATGAGCAGTTCTTC. It is translated as CSGGTGDNEQFF.